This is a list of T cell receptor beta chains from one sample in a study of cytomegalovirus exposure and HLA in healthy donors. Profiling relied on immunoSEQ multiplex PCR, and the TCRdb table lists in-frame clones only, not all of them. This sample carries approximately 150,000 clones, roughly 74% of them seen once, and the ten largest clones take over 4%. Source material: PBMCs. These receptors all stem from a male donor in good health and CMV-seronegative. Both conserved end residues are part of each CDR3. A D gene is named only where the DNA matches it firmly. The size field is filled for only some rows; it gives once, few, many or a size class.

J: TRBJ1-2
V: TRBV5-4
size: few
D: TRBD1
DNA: TGTGCCAGCAGCTTGGTGGGGACAGGGTATGGCTACACCTTC
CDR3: CASSLVGTGYGYTF

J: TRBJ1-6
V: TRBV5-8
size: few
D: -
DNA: TGTGCCAGCAGCGACCTGTCGGGTAGCTCCTATAATTCACCCCTCCACTTT
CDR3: CASSDLSGSSYNSPLHF

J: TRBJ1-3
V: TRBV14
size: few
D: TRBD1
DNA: TGTGCCAGCAGCCAAAAGGGGAAAGACAGGGGATCTGGAAACACCATATATTTT
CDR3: CASSQKGKDRGSGNTIYF

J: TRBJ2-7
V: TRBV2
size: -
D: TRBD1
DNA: TGTGCCAGCAGTGAAGGGACAGGGGGCTCCTACGAGCAGTACTTC
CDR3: CASSEGTGGSYEQYF

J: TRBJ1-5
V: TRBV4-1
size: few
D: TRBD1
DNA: TGCGCCAGCAGCCAAGGGGGGCAGGGGGTTTTGAATCAGCCCCAGCATTTT
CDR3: CASSQGGQGVLNQPQHF

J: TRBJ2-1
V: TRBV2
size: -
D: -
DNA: TGTGCCAGCAGGAAGCGGGCAAACTCCTACAATGAGCAGTTCTTC
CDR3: CASRKRANSYNEQFF

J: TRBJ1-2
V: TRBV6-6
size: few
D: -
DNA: TGTGCCAGCAGTTACAAGGGGGGGGGCGGAAGTTATGGCTACACCTTC
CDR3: CASSYKGGGGSYGYTF

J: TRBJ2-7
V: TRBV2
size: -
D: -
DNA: TGTGCCAGCAAGCTCCTGTACGAGCAGTACTTC
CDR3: CASKLLYEQYF

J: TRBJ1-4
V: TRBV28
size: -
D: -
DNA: TGTGCCAGCAGTTTTATCAGGGGTAACGGTGAAAAACTGTTTTTT
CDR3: CASSFIRGNGEKLFF

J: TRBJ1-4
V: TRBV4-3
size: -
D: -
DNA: TGCGCCAGCAGCCAAGATCTCCCCCGGGGGACTACTAATGAAAAACTGTTTTTT
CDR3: CASSQDLPRGTTNEKLFF

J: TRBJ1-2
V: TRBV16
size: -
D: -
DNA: TGTGCCAGCAGCCAATCGGCAGATTCGGGTGGCTACACCTTC
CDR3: CASSQSADSGGYTF

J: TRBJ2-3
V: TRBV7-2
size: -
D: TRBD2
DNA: TGTGCCAGCAGCCGTTTAGGCGGGAGGGGCACAGATACGCAGTATTTT
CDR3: CASSRLGGRGTDTQYF

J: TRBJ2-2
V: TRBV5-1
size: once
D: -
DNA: TGCGCCAGCAGCTTGAAACTAACAGGGCGCGCCGGGGAGCTGTTTTTT
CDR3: CASSLKLTGRAGELFF

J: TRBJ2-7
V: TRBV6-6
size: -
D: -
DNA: TGTGCCAGCAGGACAGTTTCCTACGAGCAGTACTTC
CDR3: CASRTVSYEQYF

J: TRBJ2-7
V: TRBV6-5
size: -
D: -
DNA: TGTGCCAGCAGCCCCGGGACAATCCCCCTAGACGAGCAGTACTTC
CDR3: CASSPGTIPLDEQYF

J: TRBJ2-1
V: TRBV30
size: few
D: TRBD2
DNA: TGTGCCTGGTTAGATCTAGCGGGAGCCTACAATGAGCAGTTCTTC
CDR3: CAWLDLAGAYNEQFF

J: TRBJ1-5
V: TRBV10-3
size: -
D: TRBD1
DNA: TGTGCCATCAGTGAGTCTCAGGGGGCAAGGCAGCCCCAGCATTTT
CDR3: CAISESQGARQPQHF

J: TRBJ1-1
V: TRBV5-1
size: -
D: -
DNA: TGCGCCAGCAGCTTGGATGTCTCGGTGAACACTGAAGCTTTCTTT
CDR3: CASSLDVSVNTEAFF

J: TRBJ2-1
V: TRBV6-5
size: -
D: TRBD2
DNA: TGTGCCAGCACCAAGACTAGCGGGGGATACAATGAGCAGTTCTTC
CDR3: CASTKTSGGYNEQFF

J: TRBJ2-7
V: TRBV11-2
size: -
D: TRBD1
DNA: TGTGCCAGCAAAGGCAGGGGGTACGAGCAGTACTTC
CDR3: CASKGRGYEQYF

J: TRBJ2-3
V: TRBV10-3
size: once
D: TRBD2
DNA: TGTGCCATCGCCCCTAGCGGGGGGGCAGATACGCAGTATTTT
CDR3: CAIAPSGGADTQYF

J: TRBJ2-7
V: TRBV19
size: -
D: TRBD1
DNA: TGTGCCAGTAGTATAGGGGGACAGGGCATCTACGAGCAGTACTTC
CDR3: CASSIGGQGIYEQYF

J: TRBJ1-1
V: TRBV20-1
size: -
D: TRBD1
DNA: TGCAGTGCTGGACAGGGCGGTGAAGCTTTCTTT
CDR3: CSAGQGGEAFF

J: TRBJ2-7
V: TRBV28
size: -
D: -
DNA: TGTGCCAGCAGTAAGCCGCCCTACGAGCAGTACTTC
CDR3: CASSKPPYEQYF

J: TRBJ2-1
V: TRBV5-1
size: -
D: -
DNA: TGCGCCAGCAGCCTATTTTTAGCCAATGAGCAGTTCTTC
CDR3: CASSLFLANEQFF

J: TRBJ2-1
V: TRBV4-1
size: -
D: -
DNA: TGCGCCAGCAGCCGGGAAGGAAAGGTGGAGGGCCACAATGAGCAGTTCTTC
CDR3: CASSREGKVEGHNEQFF

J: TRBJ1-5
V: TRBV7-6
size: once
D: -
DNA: TGTGCCAGCAGCTTGCAGGGTAATCAGCCCCAGCATTTT
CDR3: CASSLQGNQPQHF

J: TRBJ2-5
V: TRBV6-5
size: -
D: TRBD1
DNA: TGTGCCAGCAGTTACTCTGGGACAGGGGGAGCGAAGACCCAGTACTTC
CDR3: CASSYSGTGGAKTQYF

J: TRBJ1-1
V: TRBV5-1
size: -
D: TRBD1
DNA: TGCGCCAGCAGCCCCGACAGGGGAGAAGCTTTCTTT
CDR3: CASSPDRGEAFF